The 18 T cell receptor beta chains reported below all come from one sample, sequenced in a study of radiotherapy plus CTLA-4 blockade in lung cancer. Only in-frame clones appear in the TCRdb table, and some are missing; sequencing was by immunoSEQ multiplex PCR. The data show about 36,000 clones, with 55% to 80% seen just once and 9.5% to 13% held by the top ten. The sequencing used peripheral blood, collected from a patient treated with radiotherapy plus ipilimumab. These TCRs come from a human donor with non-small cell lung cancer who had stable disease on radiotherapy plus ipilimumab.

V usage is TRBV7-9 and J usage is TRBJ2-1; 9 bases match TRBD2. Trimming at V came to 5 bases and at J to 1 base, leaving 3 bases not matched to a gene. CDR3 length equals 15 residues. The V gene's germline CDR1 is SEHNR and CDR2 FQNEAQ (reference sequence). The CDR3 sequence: CASSLRGGSYNEQFF. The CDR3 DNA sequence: TGTGCCAGCAGCCTGCGGGGGGGGTCCTACAATGAGCAGTTCTTC.

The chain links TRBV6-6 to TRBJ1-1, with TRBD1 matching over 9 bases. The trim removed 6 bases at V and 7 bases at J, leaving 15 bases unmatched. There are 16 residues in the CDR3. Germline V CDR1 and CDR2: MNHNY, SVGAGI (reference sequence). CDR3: CASRTGTGRVDDEAFF. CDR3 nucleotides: TGTGCCAGCAGGACCGGGACAGGGCGCGTTGATGATGAAGCTTTCTTT.

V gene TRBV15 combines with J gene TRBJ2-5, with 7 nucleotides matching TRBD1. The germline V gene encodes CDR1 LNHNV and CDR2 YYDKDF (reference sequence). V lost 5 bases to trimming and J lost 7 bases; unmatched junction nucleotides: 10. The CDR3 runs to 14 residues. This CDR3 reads CATSRDRDLGTQYF. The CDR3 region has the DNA TGTGCCACCAGCCGTGACAGGGACCTCGGGACCCAGTACTTC. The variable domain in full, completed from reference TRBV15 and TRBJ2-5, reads DAMVIQNPRYQVTQFGKPVTLSCSQTLNHNVMYWYQQKSSQAPKLLFHYYDKDFNNEADTPDNFQSRRPNTSFCFLDIRSPGLGDTAMYLCATSRDRDLGTQYFGPGTRLLVL.

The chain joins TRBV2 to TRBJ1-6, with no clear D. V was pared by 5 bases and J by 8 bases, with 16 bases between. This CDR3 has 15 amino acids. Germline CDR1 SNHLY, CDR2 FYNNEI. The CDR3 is CASSPREGIDSPLHF. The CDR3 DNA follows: TGTGCCAGCAGTCCCCGGGAAGGGATTGATTCACCCCTCCACTTT.

CDR3 residues: CATSRGQGLYEQYF. The CDR3 nucleotides are TGTGCCACCAGCAGAGGTCAGGGGTTGTACGAGCAGTACTTC. The genes are TRBV15 and TRBJ2-7, with a possible D match to TRBD1 (6 bases). From germline, CDR1 is LNHNV and CDR2 YYDKDF (reference sequence). The CDR3 covers 14 residues. With 1 base removed from V and 4 bases from J, the gap between germline ends came to 11 bases.

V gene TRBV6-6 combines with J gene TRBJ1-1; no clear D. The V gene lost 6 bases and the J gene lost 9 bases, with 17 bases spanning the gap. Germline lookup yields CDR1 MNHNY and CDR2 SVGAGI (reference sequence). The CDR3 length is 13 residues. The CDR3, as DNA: TGTGCCAGCAGCGAAGGCGGGGAGGAGAAAGCTTTCTTT. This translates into CASSEGGEEKAFF.

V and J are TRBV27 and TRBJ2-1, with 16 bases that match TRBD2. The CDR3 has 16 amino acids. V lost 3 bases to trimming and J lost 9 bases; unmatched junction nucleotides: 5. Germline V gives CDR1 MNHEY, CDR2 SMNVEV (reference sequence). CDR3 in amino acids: CASSLRGTSGGGEQFF. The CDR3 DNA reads TGTGCCAGCAGTTTGAGGGGGACTAGCGGGGGGGGTGAGCAGTTCTTC.

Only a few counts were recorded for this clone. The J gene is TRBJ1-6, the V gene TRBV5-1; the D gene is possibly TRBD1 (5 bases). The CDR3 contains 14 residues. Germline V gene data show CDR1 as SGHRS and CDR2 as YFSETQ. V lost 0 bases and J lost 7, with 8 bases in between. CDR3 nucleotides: TGCGCCAGCAGCTTGGTACAGGAGAATTCACCCCTCCACTTT. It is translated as CASSLVQENSPLHF.

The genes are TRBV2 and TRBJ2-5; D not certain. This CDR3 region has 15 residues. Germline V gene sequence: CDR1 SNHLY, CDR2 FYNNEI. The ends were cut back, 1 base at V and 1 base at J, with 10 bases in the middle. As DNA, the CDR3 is TGTGCCAGCAGTGAAGACAGAACATTCCAAGAGACCCAGTACTTC. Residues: CASSEDRTFQETQYF.

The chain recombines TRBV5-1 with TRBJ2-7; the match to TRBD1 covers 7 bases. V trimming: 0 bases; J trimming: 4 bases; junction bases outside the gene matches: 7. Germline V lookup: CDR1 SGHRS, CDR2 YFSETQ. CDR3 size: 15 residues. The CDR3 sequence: CASSLGDRVNYEQYF. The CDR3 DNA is TGCGCCAGCAGCTTGGGCGACAGGGTAAATTACGAGCAGTACTTC.

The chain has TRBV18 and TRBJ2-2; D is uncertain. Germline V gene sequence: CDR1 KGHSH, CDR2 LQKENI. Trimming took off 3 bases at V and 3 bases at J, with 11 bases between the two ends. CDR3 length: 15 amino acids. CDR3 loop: CASSPGSMDTGELFF. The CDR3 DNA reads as TGTGCCAGCTCACCCGGTTCAATGGACACCGGGGAGCTGTTTTTT.

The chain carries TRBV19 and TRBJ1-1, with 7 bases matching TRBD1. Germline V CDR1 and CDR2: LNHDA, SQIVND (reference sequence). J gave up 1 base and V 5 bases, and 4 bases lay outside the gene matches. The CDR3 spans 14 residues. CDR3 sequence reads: CASSARTGNTEAFF. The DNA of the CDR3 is TGTGCCAGTAGTGCCCGGACAGGGAACACTGAAGCTTTCTTT.

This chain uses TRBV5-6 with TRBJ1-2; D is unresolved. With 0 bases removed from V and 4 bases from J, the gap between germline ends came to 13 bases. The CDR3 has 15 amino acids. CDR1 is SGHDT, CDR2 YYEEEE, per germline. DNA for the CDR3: TGTGCCAGCAGCTTGGCCGCGGGTGATTTCTATGGCTACACCTTC. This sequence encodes CASSLAAGDFYGYTF. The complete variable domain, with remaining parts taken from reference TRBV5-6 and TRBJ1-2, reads DAGVTQSPTHLIKTRGQQVTLRCSPKSGHDTVSWYQQALGQGPQFIFQYYEEEERQRGNFPDRFSGHQFPNYSSELNVNALLLGDSALYLCASSLAAGDFYGYTFGSGTRLTVV.

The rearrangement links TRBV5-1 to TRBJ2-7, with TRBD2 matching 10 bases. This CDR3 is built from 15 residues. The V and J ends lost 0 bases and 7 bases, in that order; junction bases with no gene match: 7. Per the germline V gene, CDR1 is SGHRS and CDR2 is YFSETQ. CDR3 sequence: CASSLGRFSGGEQYF. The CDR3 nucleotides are TGCGCCAGCAGCTTGGGAAGATTTAGCGGGGGGGAGCAGTACTTC.

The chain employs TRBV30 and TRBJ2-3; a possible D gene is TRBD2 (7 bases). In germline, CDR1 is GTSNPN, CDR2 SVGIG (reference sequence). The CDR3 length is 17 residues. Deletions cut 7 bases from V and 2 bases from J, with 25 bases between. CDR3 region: CASITQGGGGHTDTQYF. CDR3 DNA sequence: TGTGCCTCCATTACACAAGGGGGGGGTGGGCACACAGATACGCAGTATTTT. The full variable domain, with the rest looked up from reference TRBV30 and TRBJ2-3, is SQTIHQWPATLVQPVGSPLSLECTVEGTSNPNLYWYRQAAGRGLQLLFYSVGIGQISSEVPQNLSASRPQDRQFILSSKKLLLSDSGFYLCASITQGGGGHTDTQYFGPGTRLTVL.

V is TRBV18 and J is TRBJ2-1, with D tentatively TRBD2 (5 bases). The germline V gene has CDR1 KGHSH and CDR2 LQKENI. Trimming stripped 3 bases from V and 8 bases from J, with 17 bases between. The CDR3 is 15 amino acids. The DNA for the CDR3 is TGTGCCAGCTCACCTTCCTTGGAGGCCTGGGATGAGCAGTTCTTC. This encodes CASSPSLEAWDEQFF.

The CDR3 DNA reads as TGTGCCAGCACCCAGGCTAATTCACCCCTCCACTTT. It is translated as CASTQANSPLHF. This rearrangement joins TRBV6-5 to TRBJ1-6; no reliable D call. V shed 7 bases and J shed 6 bases, with 7 bases lying between them. This CDR3 spans 12 amino acids. Germline assignment: CDR1 MNHEY and CDR2 SVGAGI.

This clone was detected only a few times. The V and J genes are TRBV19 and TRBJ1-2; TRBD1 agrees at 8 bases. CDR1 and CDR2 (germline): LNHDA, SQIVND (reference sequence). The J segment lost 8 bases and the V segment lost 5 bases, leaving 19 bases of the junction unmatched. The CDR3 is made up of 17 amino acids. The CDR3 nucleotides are TGTGCCAGTAGTTCCCAGGACAGGGTATCTATGTCGGCCGGCTACACCTTC. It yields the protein CASSSQDRVSMSAGYTF.